One T cell receptor (beta chain) is described in this entry. This sample stems from a study of Ad26.COV2.S vaccination and SARS-CoV-2 variants. V was cut by 6 bases and J by 4 bases, with 7 bases left in between. The CDR3 consists of 11 residues. Germline V lookup: CDR1 DFQATT, CDR2 SNEGSKA (reference sequence). Using immunoSEQ multiplex PCR, the repertoire was profiled, and TCRdb retains in-frame clones only, with some absent. The repertoire holds 410,000 or so clones, 90% seen once, with 10% to 15% in the top ten. Treatment denoted: around 19 received Ad26.COV2.S at low or high dose, single or two shots; about five received placebo; per-sample allocation not given. On day 63 after the first injection, vaccine and placebo recipients gave samples.

Material: peripheral blood, obtained in a trial of Ad26.COV2.S vaccine versus placebo. The chain employs TRBV20-1 and TRBJ2-1; possibly TRBD2 for D (5 bases). The source of this sequence is a person between 18 and 65 years old who received the Ad26.COV2.S COVID-19 vaccine or a placebo. This CDR3 is CSAGEYNEQFF. The DNA of the CDR3 is TGCAGTGCCGGGGAGTACAATGAGCAGTTCTTC.